What follows are 2 T cell receptor beta chains derived from one specimen sequenced in a study of blood T cell repertoires in COVID-19. The method was immunoSEQ multiplex PCR; TCRdb's version includes in-frame clones alone and lacks a portion of them. The sample holds more than 150,000 clones, about 80% seen once. The sample was peripheral blood. The receptor set was obtained from a human donor in a cohort sampled during active COVID-19.

The chain recombines TRBV10-3 with TRBJ1-1; possibly TRBD1 for D (5 bases). The germline CDR1 and CDR2 sequences are ENHRY and SYGVKD. V lost 4 bases, J lost 2 bases, and 11 bases lay in between. The CDR3 is 14 residues long. CDR3 sequence: CAISVQGANTEAFF. In DNA form, the CDR3 reads TGTGCCATCAGTGTCCAGGGTGCTAACACTGAAGCTTTCTTT.

V usage is TRBV2 and J usage is TRBJ2-3; unclear D gene. The V end lost 6 bases, the J end lost 0 bases, and 4 bases lay between the germline ends. Per germline, CDR1 SNHLY and CDR2 FYNNEI. This CDR3 has 12 amino acids. The CDR3 protein is CASRTSTDTQYF. CDR3 DNA sequence: TGTGCCAGCAGGACTAGCACAGATACGCAGTATTTT.